This T cell receptor beta chain is from a study of shared clonotypes between healthy human individuals (dated by TCRdb to the early 2020s). Study-level background: A couple of women and three men aged 18 to 49 years were included in the cohort. Per donor, three plates each were used for CD4 naive and CD4 memory, two for CD8 naive, and one for CD8 memory. To estimate repertoire size and how much clonotype sharing occurs between individuals, the study deeply sequenced the blood TCR repertoires of roughly 5 healthy adults. To increase sequencing depth and limit assay-specific biases, different laboratories used diverse techniques to prepare libraries and sequence TCR repertoires. Between about 0.9 and 9 billion PBMCs per donor were obtained by leukapheresis. The paper as a whole reports these results and caveats: The genetic and exposure-history diversity represented was limited by the small number of donors. Larger estimated clonotype richness was generally found for naive subsets than for memory subsets. When several donors were compared, the shared fraction of clonotypes was around 5% for naive CD4, over 3% for naive CD8, about 2.5% for memory CD4, and 0.4% for memory CD8. Incomplete sequencing was indicated by rarefaction of sorted-subset datasets, despite the large sequencing depth. Compared with non-shared clonotypes, clonotypes shared by all four sorted-subset donors had higher generation probabilities. Based on pairwise subsampling, the degree of clonotype sharing among donors was expected to be affected by sequencing depth. Sampling was restricted to blood, and TCR repertoires in tissue are likely to differ from TCR repertoires in blood.

Turning to this clone: The clone's antigen remains unknown. Base qualities are not at hand, and no much larger clone is one base apart.

The CDR1 and CDR2 encoded by the germline V gene (reference sequence) are SEHNR and FQNEAQ. The CDR3 measures 13 amino acids from cysteine to phenylalanine. Kept here is only the CDR3 DNA, which spans 39 bases and is read in frame from base 1. The junction carries 17 bases between V and J, which are trimmed by 4 bases and 11 bases respectively. Using the deep immunoSEQ assay, TCR CDR3 regions were amplified from genomic DNA by multiplex PCR. For each cell subset, the extracted genomic DNA was distributed evenly across all wells of several immunoSEQ 96-well plates, and each plate served as one replicate. For sorted subsets, each replicate PCR was loaded with about 0.2 ug genomic DNA, equivalent to 25,000 to 35,000 T cell genomes. The purified libraries were quantified using a Qubit 3.0 fluorometer, sized with a Bioanalyzer 2100, and then quantified again using the KAPA Library Quantification kit. Every immunoSEQ 96-well plate was sequenced on a separate single-read 150-cycle Illumina NextSeq 550 flow cell. Per the original workflow: Because the immunoSEQ output included only junctional sequences and no quality scores, the filtering could not be the same as the filtering used for full-length reads. Sequences were annotated with PyIR, a Python wrapper for IgBLAST v1.9, using IMGT germline references to assign V/J genes and CDR3. Any read was removed if the V/J assignment was weak (E-value above 1e-6), the CDR3 was missing, or the read contained stop codons, out-of-frame junctions, or ambiguous translated residues. V3J clonotypes were defined by identical inferred V gene, J gene, and CDR3 amino acid sequence. The percentage overlap between two repertoires was calculated by dividing the number of shared unique clonotypes by the size of the smaller repertoire. Three approaches were used to assess repertoire richness: RTK rarefaction, the Chao1 estimator, and Recon v2.1 estimates of unobserved clonotypes. For all TCRbeta clonotypes obtained by the gDNA method from a few donors, generation probabilities were computed with OLGA. TCRdb limited this immuneACCESS table to in-frame rearrangements with V and J called. A share of clones is missing; checked studies link under half to unresolved V genes, and the rest is unexplained. The D gene and trimming were derived from the DNA, and the V and J assignments and clone size from that table. The sample contains 2 million or so clones, about 95% of them found a single time. The ten largest make up around 1.1% of the sample.

For the CD8 naive samples, CD45RO-negative cells were positively selected for CCR7, yielding a CD45RA+CCR7+ population from which TemRA cells were excluded. Donors were healthy HIV-negative adults with no recently reported acute infections or vaccinations. Every donor was a Caucasian adult living in Nashville, Tennessee, USA. After blood collection by leukapheresis, PBMCs were isolated using Ficoll-Histopaque density gradient centrifugation and then cryopreserved in the vapor phase of liquid nitrogen. Analytical flow cytometry was used to check the purity and quantity of each magnetically sorted T cell population. From each sorted fraction, genomic DNA was isolated and quantified by UV absorbance on a Nanodrop 2000c.

The receptor was derived from a man between 18 and 29 years old in good health. Sequencing was performed on naive CD8+ T cells sorted from blood. Sample cell subset or site, as interpreted from the label and publication: CD45RA+CCR7+. The sequence is built from TRBV7-9 and TRBJ1-1; no D segment can be confidently identified. The nucleotide sequence is given as TGTGCCAGCAGCTCAAGTCTCGGGAGTATGGCTTTCTTT. It specifies CASSSSLGSMAFF.